The T cell receptor beta chain described here comes from a study of cytomegalovirus exposure and HLA in healthy donors. Study-level information: Samples from HLA-typed donors yielded about 85 million unique TCRs in an early data release.

Researchers ran the PCR with 60 Vbeta and 13 Jbeta primers. The authors' processing: A follow-up analysis tallied 73 million or so unique TCR beta chains, about 11 million shared. Some clones are missing from TCRdb's copy, which holds only in-frame ones; the method was immunoSEQ multiplex PCR. V, J and clone size are those of that table, while D and trimming were read from the DNA. Here the sample spans fewer than 200,000 clones, 85% being singletons. J was trimmed by 3 bases and V by 0 bases; bases with no gene match: 16. The CDR3 loop spans 20 amino acids. CDR1 and CDR2 (germline): MGHRA, YSYEKL. In regard to this clone: Its target is unknown.

Notes on the study in general: Most TCRs appeared rarely, but some public TCRs recurred in many donors. Later analysis associated a missense DCLRE1C variant with TCR beta V- and J-gene trimming.

The clonotype originates from a man aged 30-40 years in good health and CMV-seropositive. Sequencing used PBMCs. J is TRBJ2-2 and V is TRBV4-1, with 7 bases aligning to TRBD1. CDR3 in amino acids: CASSQESSLWGQYYTGELFF. In DNA form, the CDR3 reads TGCGCCAGCAGCCAAGAATCTTCTCTTTGGGGACAGTACTACACCGGGGAGCTGTTTTTT.